These T cell receptor beta chains were read from a single sample in a study of OX40 agonist ivuxolimab in advanced cancers. Measured with immunoSEQ multiplex PCR; TCRdb has only the in-frame clones, and not every one. In the table there are 20,000 to 25,000 clones, around 78% of which are singletons. Sample: CD4+ or CD8+ T cells sorted from blood, taken in a trial of the OX40 agonist ivuxolimab. The receptor source for this set is an adult with an advanced solid tumor such as melanoma, head and neck, liver or kidney cancer. Each CDR3 is given with its conserved first and last residue. The order of the fields is D gene, CDR3 length, V gene, J gene, clone size, CDR3 protein, CDR3 DNA. The D gene is left open where the match is weak. Clone size is stated in some rows and not others, as once, few, many or a class when expanded.

d_call: TRBD2; cdr3_length: 17; v_call: TRBV7-9; j_call: TRBJ2-3; clone_size: once; cdr3_aa: CASNPQRGATSTDTQYF; cdr3_nt: TGTGCCAGCAACCCCCAGCGGGGGGCGACGAGCACAGATACGCAGTATTTT
d_call: .; cdr3_length: 13; v_call: TRBV19; j_call: TRBJ2-7; clone_size: .; cdr3_aa: CASSIDPSYEQYF; cdr3_nt: TGTGCCAGTAGTATAGACCCCTCGTACGAGCAGTACTTC
d_call: TRBD2; cdr3_length: 14; v_call: TRBV6-5; j_call: TRBJ2-7; clone_size: .; cdr3_aa: CASSWTSGSDEQYF; cdr3_nt: TGTGCCAGCAGTTGGACTAGCGGGAGTGACGAGCAGTACTTC
d_call: TRBD1; cdr3_length: 15; v_call: TRBV5-6; j_call: TRBJ1-2; clone_size: .; cdr3_aa: CASSPAVTGKYGYTF; cdr3_nt: TGTGCCAGCAGCCCGGCGGTGACAGGGAAGTATGGCTACACCTTC
d_call: TRBD2; cdr3_length: 13; v_call: TRBV6-5; j_call: TRBJ2-1; clone_size: .; cdr3_aa: CASSYGRADEQFF; cdr3_nt: TGTGCCAGCAGTTACGGGAGGGCCGATGAGCAGTTCTTC
d_call: .; cdr3_length: 13; v_call: TRBV27; j_call: TRBJ1-5; clone_size: hyperexpanded; cdr3_aa: CASSFRIGAPQHF; cdr3_nt: TGTGCCAGCAGTTTCAGGATAGGGGCGCCCCAGCATTTT
d_call: .; cdr3_length: 14; v_call: TRBV7-4; j_call: TRBJ2-4; clone_size: .; cdr3_aa: CASSRTLRENIQYF; cdr3_nt: TGTGCCAGCAGCCGGACCCTCCGGGAAAACATTCAGTACTTC
d_call: TRBD1; cdr3_length: 14; v_call: TRBV9; j_call: TRBJ2-7; clone_size: .; cdr3_aa: CASSVGQTSYEQYF; cdr3_nt: TGTGCCAGCAGCGTGGGACAGACCTCCTACGAGCAGTACTTC
d_call: TRBD1; cdr3_length: 15; v_call: TRBV18; j_call: TRBJ2-1; clone_size: .; cdr3_aa: CASSPVEAGGLEQFF; cdr3_nt: TGTGCCAGCTCACCAGTGGAGGCAGGGGGCCTTGAGCAGTTCTTC
d_call: .; cdr3_length: 11; v_call: TRBV20-1; j_call: TRBJ1-4; clone_size: .; cdr3_aa: CSARYNEKLFF; cdr3_nt: TGCAGTGCTAGGTACAATGAAAAACTGTTTTTT
d_call: .; cdr3_length: 14; v_call: TRBV7-2; j_call: TRBJ2-5; clone_size: .; cdr3_aa: CASSPQINQETQYF; cdr3_nt: TGTGCCAGCAGCCCGCAAATCAACCAAGAGACCCAGTACTTC
d_call: TRBD2; cdr3_length: 14; v_call: TRBV14; j_call: TRBJ2-3; clone_size: .; cdr3_aa: CASTSRGGRDTQYF; cdr3_nt: TGTGCCAGCACCTCCCGGGGGGGCCGAGATACGCAGTATTTT
d_call: .; cdr3_length: 14; v_call: TRBV28; j_call: TRBJ1-3; clone_size: .; cdr3_aa: CASSSDSSGNTIYF; cdr3_nt: TGTGCCAGCAGTTCGGACAGCTCTGGAAACACCATATATTTT
d_call: .; cdr3_length: 12; v_call: TRBV4-3; j_call: TRBJ2-1; clone_size: few; cdr3_aa: CASRLGNNEQFF; cdr3_nt: TGCGCCAGCAGACTGGGAAACAATGAGCAGTTCTTC
d_call: TRBD1; cdr3_length: 15; v_call: TRBV7-7; j_call: TRBJ2-5; clone_size: .; cdr3_aa: CASSPGTGEQETQYF; cdr3_nt: TGTGCCAGCAGCCCCGGGACAGGGGAACAAGAGACCCAGTACTTC
d_call: .; cdr3_length: 13; v_call: TRBV28; j_call: TRBJ2-1; clone_size: .; cdr3_aa: CASSFSLADEQFF; cdr3_nt: TGTGCCAGCAGTTTCAGTCTAGCAGATGAGCAGTTCTTC
d_call: .; cdr3_length: 15; v_call: TRBV28; j_call: TRBJ2-4; clone_size: .; cdr3_aa: CASSPPRSAGNIQYF; cdr3_nt: TGTGCCAGCAGTCCCCCTCGTAGTGCTGGAAACATTCAGTACTTC
d_call: .; cdr3_length: 13; v_call: TRBV19; j_call: TRBJ2-4; clone_size: once; cdr3_aa: CASSSWWGDIQYF; cdr3_nt: TGTGCCAGTAGTTCCTGGTGGGGGGACATTCAGTACTTC
d_call: .; cdr3_length: 14; v_call: TRBV14; j_call: TRBJ2-7; clone_size: .; cdr3_aa: CASSQDGNGYEQYF; cdr3_nt: TGTGCCAGCAGCCAAGACGGGAACGGTTACGAGCAGTACTTC
d_call: TRBD1; cdr3_length: 14; v_call: TRBV15; j_call: TRBJ1-1; clone_size: few; cdr3_aa: CATTRDRGNTEAFF; cdr3_nt: TGTGCCACCACCCGGGACAGGGGGAACACTGAAGCTTTCTTT
d_call: .; cdr3_length: 16; v_call: TRBV30; j_call: TRBJ1-1; clone_size: medium-sized; cdr3_aa: CAWIPLGLALNTEAFF; cdr3_nt: TGTGCCTGGATCCCCTTGGGGTTGGCCCTGAACACTGAAGCTTTCTTT
d_call: TRBD2; cdr3_length: 15; v_call: TRBV7-9; j_call: TRBJ2-7; clone_size: .; cdr3_aa: CASSTTGTSAYEQYF; cdr3_nt: TGTGCCAGCAGCACGACCGGGACTAGTGCCTACGAGCAGTACTTC
d_call: TRBD1; cdr3_length: 17; v_call: TRBV28; j_call: TRBJ2-7; clone_size: .; cdr3_aa: CASSEFESPGTEYEQYF; cdr3_nt: TGTGCCAGCAGCGAGTTCGAAAGCCCCGGGACAGAATACGAGCAGTACTTC
d_call: TRBD1; cdr3_length: 15; v_call: TRBV7-8; j_call: TRBJ2-7; clone_size: .; cdr3_aa: CASSLAGQAFHEQYF; cdr3_nt: TGTGCCAGCAGCTTAGCGGGACAGGCCTTTCACGAGCAGTACTTC
d_call: .; cdr3_length: 13; v_call: TRBV6-5; j_call: TRBJ2-7; clone_size: .; cdr3_aa: CASSYKQGYEQYF; cdr3_nt: TGTGCCAGCAGTTACAAACAGGGATACGAGCAGTACTTC
d_call: TRBD1; cdr3_length: 15; v_call: TRBV5-6; j_call: TRBJ2-7; clone_size: .; cdr3_aa: CASSWLGQGGFEQYF; cdr3_nt: TGTGCCAGCAGCTGGCTGGGACAGGGTGGGTTCGAGCAGTACTTC
d_call: .; cdr3_length: 17; v_call: TRBV27; j_call: TRBJ2-2; clone_size: .; cdr3_aa: CASTVSGGLLNTGELFF; cdr3_nt: TGTGCCAGCACCGTCTCCGGGGGACTGCTTAACACCGGGGAGCTGTTTTTT